This T cell receptor (beta chain) derives from a study of T cells in women clearing cervical HPV infection. For the study at large: For cases, blood was sampled a median around 150 days after lesion detection, interquartile range roughly 85 to 220 days.

immunoSEQ multiplex PCR used an average of about 1.3 ug genomic DNA. Repertoires were generated with immunoSEQ multiplex PCR, while TCRdb's copy carries only in-frame clones and drops some. Its clone listing holds tens of thousands of clones. The source of this sequence is a woman aged 18 to 75 with a cervical HPV16 infection that either progressed to CIN3+ or cleared (not recorded which). The material sequenced was blood buffy coat.

The part of the CDR3 DNA that was read is TGTGCCAGCAGTCCTAGCTCCGAGACC. Translating it yields CASSPSSET. The entire CDR3 protein is CASSPSSETQYF. The rearrangement joins TRBV28 to TRBJ2-5; a weak D match, TRBD2 (5 bases). Read data end 3 residues before the CDR3 end; the end is taken from the germline J gene. CDR1 is MDHEN and CDR2 is SYDVKM in the germline V gene. The CDR3 is 12 residues long. Trimming cost V 5 bases and J 5 bases, with 9 bases left between them. Full variable domain (remainder filled in from reference TRBV28 and TRBJ2-5): DVKVTQSSRYLVKRTGEKVFLECVQDMDHENMFWYRQDPGLGLRLIYFSYDVKMKEKGDIPEGYSVSREKKERFSLILESASTNQTSMYLCASSPSSETQYFGPGTRLLVL.